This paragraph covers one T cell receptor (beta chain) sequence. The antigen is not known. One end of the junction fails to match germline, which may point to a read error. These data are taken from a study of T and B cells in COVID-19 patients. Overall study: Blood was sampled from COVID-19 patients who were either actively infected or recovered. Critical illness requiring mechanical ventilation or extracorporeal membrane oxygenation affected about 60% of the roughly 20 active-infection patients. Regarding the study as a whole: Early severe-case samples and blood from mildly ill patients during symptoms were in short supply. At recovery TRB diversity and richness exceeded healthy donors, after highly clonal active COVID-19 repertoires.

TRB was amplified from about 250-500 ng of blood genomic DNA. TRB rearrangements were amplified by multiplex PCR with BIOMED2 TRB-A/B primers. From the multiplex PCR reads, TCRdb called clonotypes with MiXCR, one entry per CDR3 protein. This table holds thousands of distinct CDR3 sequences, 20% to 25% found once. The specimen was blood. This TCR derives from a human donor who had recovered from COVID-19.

For the CDR3, the DNA is TGCAGTGCTGGAGATAGGACTAACTATGGCTACACCTTC. It is translated as CSAGDRTNYGYTF. The chain recombines TRBV20-1 with TRBJ1-2, with D unclear. This CDR3 region has 13 residues. CDR1 and CDR2 (germline): DFQATT, SNEGSKA (reference sequence).